Following are 10 T cell receptor beta chains from one sample sequenced in a study of T cell clonality in common variable immunodeficiency (dated by TCRdb to the mid-2010s). Libraries came from the immunoSEQ multiplex PCR assay. TCRdb provides this immuneACCESS table in a form limited to in-frame rearrangements. Some clones are lacking; in checked studies, under half of them reflect an unresolved V gene, and why the rest are absent is not known. The table shows approximately 52,000 clones here, with no singletons. The top ten clones comprise approximately 3.6% of the sample. Sequencing input: peripheral blood mononuclear cells. The receptors were gathered from a person aged 18 to 75 in good health.

Notes on this clone: The read ends 3 residues shy of where the CDR3 ends; the end is completed using the germline J gene. The V gene is TRBV18, the J gene TRBJ2-3, with 11 positions matching TRBD2. CDR3 length: 18 residues. Germline loops: CDR1 KGHSH, CDR2 LQKENI. Losses at the gene ends were 1 base for V and 3 bases for J; bases not matched to a gene: 9. Incomplete CDR3 DNA: TGTGCCAGCTCACCACGAGGGTTAGCGGGAGGGCCGACAGATACG. Amino acid sequence: CASSPRGLAGGPTDT. The CDR3 as a whole reads CASSPRGLAGGPTDTQYF.

This clone has a count of ten or more. CDR3 in amino acids: CSARGDRGNSPLHF. Incomplete CDR3 DNA: TGCAGTGCTAGAGGAGACAGGGGGAATTCACCC. The rearrangement links TRBV20-1 to TRBJ1-6; 9 positions match TRBD1. Read sequence stops 3 residues before the CDR3 end, and the germline J gene provides the missing end. Trimming at V came to 1 base and at J to 7 bases, leaving 2 bases not matched to a gene. The CDR3 consists of 14 residues. The V gene's germline CDR1 is DFQATT and CDR2 SNEGSKA (reference sequence).

This clone showed up many times. The read ends 3 residues early relative to the CDR3; the germline J gene fills the gap. This chain connects TRBV19 to TRBJ2-6; TRBD1 might be the D (6 bases). The germline V and J ends were trimmed by 8 bases and 4 bases, with 12 bases remaining between them. There are 14 residues in the CDR3. Germline lookup yields CDR1 LNHDA and CDR2 SQIVND (reference sequence). Incomplete CDR3 DNA: TGTGCCAGTTCTACAGGGACCGGGGCCAACGTC. Protein: CASSTGTGANV. In full, the CDR3 reads CASSTGTGANVLTF.

With respect to this clone: The DNA ends 3 residues before the CDR3 does, and the rest of the CDR3 is filled in from the germline J gene. The chain joins TRBV7-9 to TRBJ1-2; no reliable D call. The CDR3 totals 13 residues. The germline gives CDR1 SEHNR, CDR2 FQNEAQ (reference sequence). The sequenced CDR3 bases are TGTGCCAGCAGCTTGAGTCAAAACTACGAC. It translates to CASSLSQNYD. The whole CDR3 reads CASSLSQNYDYTF.

This clone was seen many times. The CDR3 extends 3 residues past the end of the read, so its final part is completed from the germline J gene. The chain has TRBV12-3 or TRBV12-4 and TRBJ2-7; 10 nucleotides match TRBD1. The J segment lost 4 bases and the V segment lost 5 bases, leaving 8 bases of the junction unmatched. The CDR3 contains 15 residues. The CDR3 DNA, read in part, is TGTGCCAGCAGTACAAGGACAGGGGGAGGTTACGAG. Protein sequence: CASSTRTGGGYE. The complete CDR3 protein is CASSTRTGGGYEQYF.

This clone was seen a handful of times. The read comes to an end 3 residues before the CDR3 does, leaving the germline J gene to fill in the end. This sequence joins TRBV30 and TRBJ2-3; TRBD2 aligns across 12 bases. In germline, CDR1 is GTSNPN, CDR2 SVGIG (reference sequence). The CDR3 is made up of 14 amino acids. This chain's CDR3 is CAWRLAGGLETQYF. The covered CDR3 bases are TGTGCCTGGAGACTAGCGGGAGGCCTTGAGACG.

This clone was counted a few times. With the read ending 3 residues before the CDR3 end, the germline J gene is used to fill in that end. The chain joins TRBV18 to TRBJ2-3, with D tentatively TRBD1 (6 bases). The CDR3 has 15 amino acids. Germline V gives CDR1 KGHSH, CDR2 LQKENI. CDR3 region: CASSPLGAREETQYF. The part of the CDR3 DNA that was read is TGTGCCAGCTCACCACTGGGGGCAAGGGAAGAGACG.

This clone showed up many times. Coverage ceases 3 residues before the CDR3 finishes, and the germline J gene fills in the end. The chain has TRBV20-1 and TRBJ2-1, with 9 bases lining up with TRBD2. Germline values: CDR1 DFQATT, CDR2 SNEGSKA (reference sequence). Germline trimming cut 3 bases from V and 8 bases from J; bases unmatched to any gene: 14. The CDR3 loop spans 16 amino acids. The sequenced part of the CDR3 DNA is TGCAGTGCTAGCCAACTTACCGGGACTAGCTTGGATGAG. This encodes CSASQLTGTSLDE. The CDR3 in its entirety is CSASQLTGTSLDEQFF.

This clone has a count of ten or more. The read falls 3 residues short of the CDR3 end, and the missing part is taken from the germline J gene. This chain uses TRBV5-4 with TRBJ2-1; 8 bases are shared with TRBD1. Unmatched junction bases numbered 7, after V lost 0 bases and J lost 8 bases. CDR1 SGHNT and CDR2 YYREEE come from the germline V gene (reference sequence). The CDR3 sequence is 15 residues long. CDR3 bases read: TGTGCCAGCAGCTTGGGAGGACAGGGAGATGATGAG. This translates into CASSLGGQGDDE. The CDR3 reads in full as CASSLGGQGDDEQFF.

Ten or more counts support this clone. The CDR3 goes on 3 residues after the read ends, and that part is filled in from the germline J gene. The chain is built from TRBV20-1 and TRBJ2-3; weak D call: TRBD2 (6 bases). The CDR3 sequence is 13 residues long. CDR1 and CDR2 (germline): DFQATT, SNEGSKA (reference sequence). The CDR3 loop is CRDPGLLTDTQYF. CDR3 DNA (partial): TGCAGGGACCCGGGACTTCTCACAGATACG.